The present entry profiles one T cell receptor (beta chain) with its context. The CDR3 covers 16 residues. CDR1 is LGHNA and CDR2 is YSLEER in the germline V gene. Between the trimmed V and J ends, which lost 0 bases and 2 bases, there was a span of 14 bases. The table came from immunoSEQ multiplex PCR; TCRdb's copy has only in-frame clones and leaves some out. Here the sample spans 110,000 or so clones, 85% to 90% being singletons. The data were taken from a study of blood T cell repertoires in COVID-19. The sequence was obtained from a human donor with acute or convalescent COVID-19. The donor label of this sample is uncertain. The sequenced sample consisted of peripheral blood. This chain links TRBV4-3 with TRBJ2-7, with D possibly being TRBD2 (5 bases). The CDR3 coding sequence is TGCGCCAGCAGCCAAGAAGCTCTCGGGGTCCCCTACGAGCAGTACTTC. The encoded protein is CASSQEALGVPYEQYF.